The 11 T cell receptor beta chains listed next were all sequenced from one sample in a study of cytotoxic CD8 clonotypes in ibrutinib-treated CLL. Measured with immunoSEQ multiplex PCR; TCRdb has only the in-frame clones, and not every one. The table has 16,000 or so clones, approximately 67% seen once. The source was PBMCs, collected before ibrutinib treatment. These receptors were obtained from a human donor with chronic lymphocytic leukemia.

The table lists this clone with a few counts. The chain joins TRBV7-8 to TRBJ2-5, with D unclear. The germline gives CDR1 SGHVS, CDR2 FQNEAQ. V was pared by 5 bases and J by 13 bases, with 17 bases between. The CDR3 contains 12 residues. The CDR3 loop reads CASSPAVGPGYF. DNA for the CDR3: TGTGCCAGCAGCCCCGCGGTCGGCCCCGGGTACTTC.

This clone is medium-sized. V gene TRBV6-1 combines with J gene TRBJ2-1; 7 nucleotides agree with TRBD2. V lost 3 bases and J lost 8; bases outside the gene matches: 7. The CDR3 runs to 14 residues. Looked up from germline, CDR1 is MNHNS and CDR2 is SASEGT. CDR3 DNA sequence: TGTGCCAGCAGTGAGGCGGGGGAGGTCGATGAGCAGTTCTTC. This sequence encodes CASSEAGEVDEQFF.

In this sample, this clone is medium-sized. The chain couples TRBV30 to TRBJ2-2; 8 bases fit TRBD1. V lost 0 bases to trimming and J lost 7 bases; unmatched junction nucleotides: 7. The CDR3 is 15 amino acids. Germline CDR1 and CDR2: GTSNPN and SVGIG (reference sequence). The CDR3 coding sequence is TGTGCCTGGAGTGTCCCGGGACAGGAAAACGGGGAGCTGTTTTTT. It codes for CAWSVPGQENGELFF.

The V and J genes are TRBV7-3 and TRBJ2-1; TRBD2 might be the D (7 bases). The germline V gene encodes CDR1 SGHTA and CDR2 FQGTGA. Trimming cost V 3 bases and J 9 bases, with 12 bases left between them. The CDR3 runs 13 residues. CDR3 DNA: TGTGCCAGCAGCTTGGGGGGGCATAGTGAGCAGTTCTTC. Protein sequence: CASSLGGHSEQFF.

Turning to this clone: Additional DNA sequences in this sample encode the identical CDR3. The V call is TRBV7-9, the J call TRBJ1-3; no firm D call. The CDR3 extends over 14 amino acids. V shed 0 bases and J shed 4 bases, with 7 bases lying between them. CDR1 and CDR2 (germline): SEHNR, FQNEAQ (reference sequence). DNA of the CDR3: TGTGCCAGCAGCTTAGCTGGACGCGGAAACACCATATATTTT. Translated: CASSLAGRGNTIYF.

V gene TRBV27 combines with J gene TRBJ2-7; D gene unclear. Germline V lookup: CDR1 MNHEY, CDR2 SMNVEV (reference sequence). This CDR3 comprises 14 residues. Trimming cost V 6 bases and J 5 bases, with 17 bases left between them. The CDR3 nucleotides are TGTGCCAGCAGGCGGTTTGAAAGGTGGAACGAGCAGTACTTC. Translated, it gives CASRRFERWNEQYF.

V is TRBV4-1 and J is TRBJ2-4; 9 nucleotides align to TRBD2. V lost 2 bases to trimming and J lost 0 bases; unmatched junction nucleotides: 5. The CDR3 covers 17 residues. The germline V gene encodes CDR1 MGHRA and CDR2 YSYEKL. In DNA, the CDR3 is TGCGCCAGCAGCCAAACTAGCGGGTCTTTAGCCAAAAACATTCAGTACTTC. It codes for CASSQTSGSLAKNIQYF.

The chain recombines TRBV28 with TRBJ2-1; D may be TRBD1 (5 bases). This CDR3 is built from 17 residues. V shed 4 bases and J shed 2 bases, with 18 bases lying between them. Looked up from germline, CDR1 is MDHEN and CDR2 is SYDVKM. DNA of the CDR3: TGTGCCAGCAGTTCCCCTACCCCCAGGGAACCCTACAATGAGCAGTTCTTC. Translated: CASSSPTPREPYNEQFF.

This clone showed up just once. The chain couples TRBV12-5 to TRBJ1-4; D not certain. Germline lookup yields CDR1 LGHNT and CDR2 FRNRAP. The CDR3 has 12 residues. The V and J ends lost 7 bases and 8 bases respectively, with 11 bases between them. The CDR3 protein is CASALGLEKLFF. CDR3 DNA: TGTGCTAGTGCCCTAGGGCTAGAAAAACTGTTTTTT.

The rearrangement links TRBV7-9 to TRBJ1-2, with D possibly TRBD1 on 5 matching bases. The germline V gene has CDR1 SEHNR and CDR2 FQNEAQ (reference sequence). V lost 8 bases, J lost 9 bases, and 31 bases lay in between. This CDR3 is 17 amino acids long. The CDR3, as DNA: TGTGCCAGCTTGGACACCTGGGTCGCTGCCTCAACTATTAGCTACACCTTC. Encoded protein: CASLDTWVAASTISYTF. Drawing the rest from reference TRBV7-9 and TRBJ1-2, the complete variable domain is DTGVSQNPRHKITKRGQNVTFRCDPISEHNRLYWYRQTLGQGPEFLTYFQNEAQLEKSRLLSDRFSAERPKGSFSTLEIQRTEQGDSAMYLCASLDTWVAASTISYTFGSGTRLTVV.

The genes are TRBV15 and TRBJ2-3; 12 bases map to TRBD2. The CDR3 is 16 amino acids. Trimming removed 0 bases from V and 3 bases from J; junction bases left unmatched: 1. The germline CDR1 and CDR2 sequences are LNHNV and YYDKDF (reference sequence). CDR3 sequence: CATSRDLAGGTDTQYF. In DNA, the CDR3 is TGTGCCACCAGCAGAGATCTAGCGGGGGGGACAGATACGCAGTATTTT.